This T cell receptor (beta chain) was identified during a study of T cells of healthy individuals. The CDR3 runs to 16 residues. V lost 3 bases, J lost 4 bases, and 6 bases stayed unmatched. Germline V gives CDR1 MGHRA, CDR2 YSYEKL. This clonotype was detected ten times or more. TCRdb processed the 5' RACE reads anew with MiXCR; each CDR3 protein has one entry. Of tens of thousands of distinct CDR3 sequences listed, about 4.5% were seen once; the top ten hold approximately 8.5%. The TCR comes from a human donor in good health. The chain recombines TRBV4-1 with TRBJ2-4; 10 positions agree with TRBD1. Here the CDR3 reads CASSHARDRGKNIQYF. The CDR3 DNA reads as TGCGCCAGCAGCCACGCCCGGGACAGGGGAAAAAACATTCAGTACTTC.